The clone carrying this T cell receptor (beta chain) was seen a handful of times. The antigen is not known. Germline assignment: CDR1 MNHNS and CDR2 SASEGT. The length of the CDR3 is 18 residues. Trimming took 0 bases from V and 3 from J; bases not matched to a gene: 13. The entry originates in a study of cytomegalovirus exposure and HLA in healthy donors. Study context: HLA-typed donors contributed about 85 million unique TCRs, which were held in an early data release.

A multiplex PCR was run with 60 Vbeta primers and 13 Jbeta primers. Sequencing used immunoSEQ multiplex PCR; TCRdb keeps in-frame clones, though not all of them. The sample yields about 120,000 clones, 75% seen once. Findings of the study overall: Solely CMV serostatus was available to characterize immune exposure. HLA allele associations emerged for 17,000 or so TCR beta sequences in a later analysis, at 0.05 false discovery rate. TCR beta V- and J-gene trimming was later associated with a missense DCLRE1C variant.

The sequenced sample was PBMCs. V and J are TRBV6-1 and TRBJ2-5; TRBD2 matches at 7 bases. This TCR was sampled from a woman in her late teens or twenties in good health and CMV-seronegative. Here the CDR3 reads CASSEAGIWLAAKETQYF. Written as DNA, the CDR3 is TGTGCCAGCAGTGAAGCGGGCATTTGGCTAGCGGCCAAAGAGACCCAGTACTTC.